This passage covers 27 T cell receptor beta chains from one sample sequenced in a study of cytomegalovirus exposure and HLA in healthy donors. A multiplex PCR was run with 60 Vbeta primers and 13 Jbeta primers. Clones were read by immunoSEQ multiplex PCR, and TCRdb kept only the in-frame ones, dropping some. The data contain roughly 200,000 clones, almost 85% of them singletons. Specimen: PBMCs. The receptors originated from a woman aged 50 to 60 in good health and CMV-seronegative.

The chain has TRBV7-9 and TRBJ2-1; D is unresolved. The CDR3 has 14 amino acids. The V end lost 0 bases, the J end lost 7 bases, and 10 bases lay between the germline ends. Per germline, CDR1 SEHNR and CDR2 FQNEAQ (reference sequence). The CDR3 bases are TGTGCCAGCAGCTTAGCCCAACCCACTAATGAGCAGTTCTTC. As protein: CASSLAQPTNEQFF.

This chain links TRBV27 with TRBJ2-6, with D possibly being TRBD1 (6 bases). V lost 2 bases to trimming and J lost 0 bases, with 14 bases between them. Germline V gene sequence: CDR1 MNHEY, CDR2 SMNVEV (reference sequence). The CDR3 loop spans 18 amino acids. The CDR3 is CASSLRSGATSGANVLTF. The CDR3 nucleotides read TGTGCCAGCAGTTTAAGGTCAGGGGCTACCTCTGGGGCCAACGTCCTGACTTTC.

The rearrangement joins TRBV5-8 to TRBJ1-2, with 12 bases that match TRBD1. Per germline, CDR1 SGHTS and CDR2 YDEGEE. The ends lost 10 bases at V and 8 bases at J; junction bases unmatched: 9. CDR3 size: 13 residues. CDR3 nucleotide sequence: TGTGCCTCGAGGGGACAGGGGGCCGAGGGCTACACCTTC. Translating gives CASRGQGAEGYTF.

Note on this clone: The junction shows a germline mismatch at one end, possibly a read error. This chain links TRBV7-8 with TRBJ2-1, with 12 bases matching TRBD2. Germline CDR1 SGHVS, CDR2 FQNEAQ. This CDR3 has 16 amino acids. The CDR3 nucleotides are TGTACCAGCAGGTATCTAGCGGGGGGGCCGATAGAGGAGCAGTTCTTC. It is translated as CTSRYLAGGPIEEQFF.

The chain is built from TRBV25-1 and TRBJ2-1, with TRBD1 identical over 11 bases. The CDR3 runs to 15 residues. Germline V gene sequence: CDR1 MGHDK, CDR2 SYGVNS. With V trimmed by 6 bases and J by 4 bases, 5 bases remained unmatched. The CDR3 coding sequence is TGTGCCAGCAGCCCGGGACAGGGGGGATACAATGAGCAGTTCTTC. Translation: CASSPGQGGYNEQFF.

The gene calls are TRBV27 and TRBJ2-5; D is unresolved. This CDR3 contains 14 residues. Trimming shortened V by 2 bases and J by 0 bases, and 7 bases separated the two germline ends. Germline loops: CDR1 MNHEY, CDR2 SMNVEV (reference sequence). CDR3 amino acids: CASSLLSHQETQYF. For the CDR3, the DNA is TGTGCCAGCAGTTTACTTAGCCACCAAGAGACCCAGTACTTC.

The J gene is TRBJ1-1, the V gene TRBV2, with D possibly TRBD1 on 5 matching bases. Trimming shortened V by 7 bases and J by 2 bases, and 11 bases separated the two germline ends. CDR1 is SNHLY, CDR2 FYNNEI, per germline. This CDR3 is 13 amino acids long. CDR3 in DNA: TGTGCCAGCAAACAGGAAGTTAACACTGAAGCTTTCTTT. Protein sequence: CASKQEVNTEAFF.

This clone has more than one count but fewer than ten. This rearrangement joins TRBV9 to TRBJ2-7; 9 bases line up with TRBD1. This CDR3 spans 15 amino acids. Germline CDR1 is SGDLS and CDR2 is YYNGEE. With V trimmed by 3 bases and J by 0 bases, 4 bases remained unmatched. CDR3 DNA sequence: TGTGCCAGCAGCGAAGGGACAGGGAGCTCCTACGAGCAGTACTTC. Protein: CASSEGTGSSYEQYF. Supplemented by reference TRBV9 and TRBJ2-7, the full variable domain reads DSGVTQTPKHLITATGQRVTLRCSPRSGDLSVYWYQQSLDQGLQFLIQYYNGEERAKGNILERFSAQQFPDLHSELNLSSLELGDSALYFCASSEGTGSSYEQYFGPGTRLTVT.

V is TRBV10-3 and J is TRBJ2-7; D unclear. Germline CDR1 and CDR2: ENHRY and SYGVKD. The length of the CDR3 is 12 residues. V dropped 10 bases and J dropped 3 bases, with 13 bases sitting between them. The CDR3 DNA follows: TGTGCCACCGGAGTGACTTTCTACGAGCAGTACTTC. It codes for CATGVTFYEQYF.

The rearrangement links TRBV5-3 to TRBJ2-1; 9 bases fit TRBD2. TRBV5-3 is filed as an ORF, its function uncertain. This CDR3 spans 20 amino acids. The V and J ends lost 0 bases and 3 bases, in that order; junction bases with no gene match: 16. The CDR3 here is CARSLVRGVRVSGGYNEQFF. As DNA, the CDR3 is TGTGCCAGAAGCTTGGTGCGGGGCGTTCGGGTTAGCGGGGGCTACAATGAGCAGTTCTTC.

V gene TRBV7-8 combines with J gene TRBJ1-1; unclear D gene. V dropped 2 bases and J dropped 3 bases, with 7 bases sitting between them. CDR3 length: 13 residues. Germline V gives CDR1 SGHVS, CDR2 FQNEAQ. The DNA of the CDR3 is TGTGCCAGCAGCTTACAGGAGGACACTGAAGCTTTCTTT. Amino acids: CASSLQEDTEAFF.

The rearrangement links TRBV6-1 to TRBJ2-3; D might be TRBD2 (6 bases). In germline, CDR1 is MNHNS, CDR2 SASEGT. The CDR3 is made up of 16 amino acids. Trimming shortened V by 2 bases and J by 5 bases, and 17 bases separated the two germline ends. CDR3 DNA sequence: TGTGCCAGCAGTGAATCTGTAGCGCGGGGTCGAGATACGCAGTATTTT. This encodes CASSESVARGRDTQYF.

The chain joins TRBV10-2 to TRBJ1-6, with D hard to call. Germline CDR1 is WSHSY and CDR2 is SAAADI. V lost 3 bases to trimming and J lost 10 bases, with 19 bases between them. The CDR3 length is 16 residues. DNA of the CDR3: TGCGCCAGCAGTGAACTTATTACCGCCGGAGGCTCACCCCTCCACTTT. Translated, it gives CASSELITAGGSPLHF.

The gene calls are TRBV28 and TRBJ1-1; D is possibly TRBD1 (6 bases). The germline V gene encodes CDR1 MDHEN and CDR2 SYDVKM. The CDR3 length is 15 residues. Trimming stripped 6 bases from V and 7 bases from J, with 21 bases between. CDR3 loop: CASSSPGHPEGEAFF. The CDR3 DNA sequence: TGTGCCAGCAGCTCTCCGGGACACCCAGAGGGTGAAGCTTTCTTT.

This rearrangement joins TRBV5-6 to TRBJ1-2, with unresolved D. V was shortened by 4 bases and J by 4 bases, with 17 bases between the two germline ends. The length of the CDR3 is 15 residues. Per the germline V gene, CDR1 is SGHDT and CDR2 is YYEEEE. The CDR3 coding sequence is TGTGCCAGCAGCCCGACAACACAAGTGAGCTATGGCTACACCTTC. This translates into CASSPTTQVSYGYTF.

This chain joins TRBV19 and TRBJ1-3; TRBD1 agrees at 7 bases. Germline V lookup: CDR1 LNHDA, CDR2 SQIVND (reference sequence). V shed 2 bases and J 0 bases; nucleotides not matched to a gene: 7. The CDR3 has 17 amino acids. As DNA, the CDR3 is TGTGCCAGTAGTATACTCCTGACAGGGAGCTCTGGAAACACCATATATTTT. Its translation is CASSILLTGSSGNTIYF.

In its sample, this clone was seen a few times. The CDR3 sequence: CASSLPSGYEQYF. The CDR3, as DNA: TGTGCCAGCAGCTTACCTAGCGGTTACGAGCAGTACTTC. The V call is TRBV5-6, the J call TRBJ2-7, with 7 bases lining up with TRBD2. Germline loops: CDR1 SGHDT, CDR2 YYEEEE. The J segment lost 4 bases and the V segment lost 2 bases, leaving 3 bases of the junction unmatched. The CDR3 contains 13 residues.

Only a few counts were recorded for this clone. The V call is TRBV19, the J call TRBJ2-5; the D is unclear. The DNA end is more similar to TRBJ2-7, so the J call may be wrong. CDR3 length: 14 residues. Germline CDR1 reads LNHDA; CDR2 reads SQIVND (reference sequence). The CDR3 DNA is TGTGCCAGTAGTATCGCTCCTAAATCCTACGAGCAGTACTTC. This sequence encodes CASSIAPKSYEQYF.

This chain uses TRBV28 with TRBJ2-7; 9 nucleotides match TRBD1. The CDR3 has 14 residues. The ends lost 2 bases at V and 6 bases at J; junction bases unmatched: 5. CDR1 and CDR2 (germline): MDHEN, SYDVKM. In DNA form, the CDR3 reads TGTGCCAGCAGTTTAGGGACAGGGTTTAGCGAGCAGTACTTC. Protein sequence: CASSLGTGFSEQYF.

The gene calls are TRBV7-2 and TRBJ2-2; possible D gene TRBD2, 5 bases. CDR1 is SGHTA and CDR2 is FQGNSA in the germline V gene. Deletions cut 5 bases from V and 5 bases from J, with 9 bases between. CDR3 length: 13 amino acids. CDR3 sequence (DNA): TGTGCCAGCAGCCCTCGGGGTACCGGGGAGCTGTTTTTT. Translated, it gives CASSPRGTGELFF.

This chain uses TRBV7-2 with TRBJ2-7; no definite D call. Deletions cut 4 bases from V and 5 bases from J, with 9 bases between. The CDR3 is made up of 12 amino acids. Germline V lookup: CDR1 SGHTA, CDR2 FQGNSA. CDR3 loop: CASSSPRNEQYF. The CDR3 bases are TGTGCCAGCAGCTCCCCGCGGAACGAGCAGTACTTC.

This chain links TRBV18 with TRBJ2-7; 10 bases map to TRBD1. Losses at the gene ends were 6 bases for V and 0 bases for J; bases not matched to a gene: 8. The CDR3 has 16 residues. Germline V gene sequence: CDR1 KGHSH, CDR2 LQKENI. The CDR3 loop is CASSYGQGVSSYEQYF. CDR3 coding DNA: TGTGCCAGCTCGTACGGACAGGGGGTGAGCTCCTACGAGCAGTACTTC.

This chain links TRBV27 with TRBJ2-2; D gene uncertain. V was trimmed by 0 bases and J by 5 bases, leaving 19 bases between them. Germline assignment: CDR1 MNHEY and CDR2 SMNVEV (reference sequence). This CDR3 comprises 18 residues. The CDR3 DNA is TGTGCCAGCAGTTTATCGATATTACCGTACCTCGGGACCGGGGAGCTGTTTTTT. Amino acids: CASSLSILPYLGTGELFF.

The chain uses TRBV11-3 and TRBJ2-2; no reliable D call. The V and J ends lost 4 bases and 5 bases respectively, with 11 bases between them. CDR1 SGHNT and CDR2 YENEEA come from the germline V gene. The CDR3 spans 14 residues. CDR3 nucleotide sequence: TGTGCCAGCAGCTCGGCACAGAGAACCGGGGAGCTGTTTTTT. Translating gives CASSSAQRTGELFF. The entire variable domain, with the rest obtained from reference TRBV11-3 and TRBJ2-2, is as follows: EAGVVQSPRYKIIEKKQPVAFWCNPISGHNTLYWYLQNLGQGPELLIRYENEEAVDDSQLPKDRFSAERLKGVDSTLKIQPAELGDSAVYLCASSSAQRTGELFFGEGSRLTVL.

This sequence joins TRBV21-1 and TRBJ2-2; the table's D call TRBD2 went unverified against the DNA. TRBV21-1 is tagged as a pseudogene. The CDR3 runs 18 residues. As DNA, the CDR3 is TGTGCCAGCAGCAAAGTGCCGCGGGAAGCTATCAACACCGGGGAGCTGTTTTTT. This translates into CASSKVPREAINTGELFF.

The CDR3 sequence: CASSVVGGGVPGEQFF. The DNA of the CDR3 is TGTGCCAGCAGCGTAGTGGGGGGAGGGGTCCCTGGTGAGCAGTTCTTC. The V call is TRBV9, the J call TRBJ2-1; TRBD2 matches 7 bases. CDR3 length: 16 residues. The trim removed 0 bases at V and 9 bases at J, leaving 12 bases unmatched. Germline V gene sequence: CDR1 SGDLS, CDR2 YYNGEE.

The genes are TRBV28 and TRBJ2-6; TRBD2 matches 7 bases. The V gene end was trimmed by 5 bases and the J gene end by 2 bases; junction bases not matched to a gene: 6. The CDR3 spans 16 residues. In germline, CDR1 is MDHEN, CDR2 SYDVKM. CDR3: CASSLGGGTGANVLTF. For the CDR3, the DNA is TGTGCCAGCAGTCTGGGGGGGGGTACTGGGGCCAACGTCCTGACTTTC.